The next 21 T cell receptor beta chains were all read from a single sample in a study of T cells in severe cutaneous drug reactions. Sequenced patients had Stevens-Johnson syndrome or toxic epidermal necrolysis caused by carbamazepine. TCR subtype-specific primers in iRepertoire multiplex PCR prepared libraries for bulk and single-cell sequencing. With the multiplex PCR reads reprocessed, TCRdb shows one record per CDR3 protein and no DNA. The sample holds 20,000 to 25,000 distinct CDR3 sequences. Sequenced: PBMCs. The receptor set was obtained from a human donor with toxic epidermal necrolysis, a severe cutaneous drug reaction.

The rearrangement links TRBV6-5 to TRBJ2-2. Germline-derived CDR1 and CDR2 are MNHEY and SVGAGI. There are 16 residues in the CDR3. The CDR3 protein is CASSYVSSSYTGELFF.

The CDR3 region is CASSWSGRAGELFF. This sequence joins TRBV28 and TRBJ2-2; TCRdb gives TRBD2 as the D gene, but with no DNA this cannot be confirmed. The germline V gene has CDR1 MDHEN and CDR2 SYDVKM. The CDR3 contains 14 residues.

This chain connects TRBV6-5 to TRBJ2-2; TCRdb proposes TRBD1, but this gene call is untestable without DNA. Germline-derived CDR1 and CDR2 are MNHEY and SVGAGI. This CDR3 spans 16 amino acids. The CDR3 sequence is CASKYEGVANTGELFF.

This sequence joins TRBV11-2 and TRBJ2-5. The CDR3 is made up of 17 amino acids. The V gene's germline CDR1 is SGHAT and CDR2 FQNNGV. The CDR3 reads CASSLYSLETKRETQYF.

This sequence joins TRBV28 and TRBJ1-5. Germline-derived CDR1 and CDR2 are MDHEN and SYDVKM. The CDR3 sequence is 12 residues long. CDR3 amino acids: CASMRGDQPQHF.

The chain is built from TRBV29-1 and TRBJ2-3; TCRdb gives TRBD2 as the D gene, but with no DNA this cannot be confirmed. CDR3 length: 14 residues. Germline lookup yields CDR1 SQVTM and CDR2 ANQGSEA. The CDR3 sequence is CSVLTSGSTDTQYF.

The chain has TRBV6-6 and TRBJ1-5; there is no DNA to check the TCRdb D call of TRBD1. Germline V gene sequence: CDR1 MNHNY, CDR2 SVGAGI (reference sequence). The CDR3 is 14 residues long. The CDR3 sequence: CASSFQGQPLPQHF.

The chain carries TRBV4-1 and TRBJ2-7; without DNA, the TCRdb call of TRBD2 cannot be checked. The germline gives CDR1 MGHRA, CDR2 YSYEKL. This CDR3 has 16 residues. The CDR3 reads CASSQTELAGSYEQYF.

This clonotype is medium-sized by frequency. V is TRBV5-4 and J is TRBJ2-7; TCRdb's D gene call, TRBD1, goes unchecked for lack of DNA. This CDR3 region has 14 residues. Germline-derived CDR1 and CDR2 are SGHNT and YYREEE (reference sequence). The CDR3 sequence is CASSLGTVSYEQYF.

The chain carries TRBV5-4 and TRBJ1-5; TCRdb picks TRBD1, but there is no DNA to check that call. Germline V CDR1 and CDR2: SGHNT, YYREEE (reference sequence). The CDR3 length is 15 residues. The chain's CDR3 is CASSLAPGAGQPQHF. The whole variable domain, remainder taken from reference TRBV5-4 and TRBJ1-5, is ETGVTQSPTHLIKTRGQQVTLRCSSQSGHNTVSWYQQALGQGPQFIFQYYREEENGRGNFPPRFSGLQFPNYSSELNVNALELDDSALYLCASSLAPGAGQPQHFGDGTRLSIL.

V is TRBV18 and J is TRBJ1-1; TCRdb lists TRBD1, though no DNA is available to test this call. The germline V gene has CDR1 KGHSH and CDR2 LQKENI. This CDR3 has 15 residues. CDR3 region: CASSQSQQGYTEAFF.

The V gene is TRBV10-3, the J gene TRBJ1-2; there is no DNA to check the TCRdb D call of TRBD1. The CDR3 runs to 13 residues. The germline V gene encodes CDR1 ENHRY and CDR2 SYGVKD. The CDR3 sequence is CATQGDFDYGYTF.

Measured by frequency, this clonotype is medium-sized (0.01 to 0.1%). Here the CDR3 reads CASSVGLGGREQFF. The gene calls are TRBV9 and TRBJ2-1; TCRdb's D call of TRBD1 is untestable without DNA. The CDR3 runs 14 residues. Per the germline V gene, CDR1 is SGDLS and CDR2 is YYNGEE.

V usage is TRBV20-1 and J usage is TRBJ2-3; TCRdb selects TRBD2, and the lack of DNA leaves this call unchecked. The CDR3 contains 15 residues. Looked up from germline, CDR1 is DFQATT and CDR2 is SNEGSKA (reference sequence). This CDR3 is CSASGLAGHTDTQYF.

The chain combines TRBV19 with TRBJ1-1. CDR3 length: 13 amino acids. CDR1 and CDR2 (germline): LNHDA, SQIVND (reference sequence). CDR3 protein: CASSLSSNTEAFF.

The rearrangement joins TRBV3-1 to TRBJ1-2. The germline CDR1 and CDR2 sequences are LGHDT and YNNKEL (reference sequence). The CDR3 covers 15 residues. The CDR3 region is CASSQGRGSNYGYTF.

The V and J genes are TRBV5-1 and TRBJ2-3; the D call of TRBD2 rests on TCRdb alone, since no DNA is present to check it. Germline CDR1 SGHRS, CDR2 YFSETQ. This CDR3 contains 17 residues. The CDR3 sequence is CASSPTPGMRSTDTQYF. The whole variable domain, remainder taken from reference TRBV5-1 and TRBJ2-3, is KAGVTQTPRYLIKTRGQQVTLSCSPISGHRSVSWYQQTPGQGLQFLFEYFSETQRNKGNFPGRFSGRQFSNSRSEMNVSTLELGDSALYLCASSPTPGMRSTDTQYFGPGTRLTVL.

This chain joins TRBV18 and TRBJ2-3; TCRdb returns TRBD1, unconfirmable since there is no DNA. This CDR3 spans 14 amino acids. Per the germline V gene, CDR1 is KGHSH and CDR2 is LQKENI. The CDR3 protein is CASVKETVGPTQYF. The complete variable domain, with remaining parts taken from reference TRBV18 and TRBJ2-3, reads NAGVMQNPRHLVRRRGQEARLRCSPMKGHSHVYWYRQLPEEGLKFMVYLQKENIIDESGMPKERFSAEFPKEGPSILRIQQVVRGDSAAYFCASVKETVGPTQYFGPGTRLTVL.

The gene calls are TRBV7-3 and TRBJ2-2; the TCRdb call, TRBD2, lacks DNA for checking. This CDR3 spans 17 amino acids. From germline, CDR1 is SGHTA and CDR2 FQGTGA. CDR3: CASSPHWAGANTGELFF.

V is TRBV7-2 and J is TRBJ2-5; TCRdb reports TRBD1, a call that lacks DNA to check it against. Germline V CDR1 and CDR2: SGHTA, FQGNSA. The CDR3 totals 15 residues. This CDR3 is CASMPLGGAAETQYF.

V gene TRBV3-1 combines with J gene TRBJ1-1; TCRdb lists TRBD1, though no DNA is available to test this call. The germline V gene has CDR1 LGHDT and CDR2 YNNKEL (reference sequence). The CDR3 consists of 19 residues. The CDR3 reads CASSQDLGAGGVWNTEAFF.